This T cell receptor beta chain was observed in a study of Ad26.COV2.S vaccination and SARS-CoV-2 variants. The wider study: COV1001, an Ad26.COV2.S trial, supplied this vaccine-arm donor.

Some clones are missing from TCRdb's copy, which holds only in-frame ones; the method was immunoSEQ multiplex PCR. The table has some 520,000 clones, around 88% seen once. The treatment here: some 20 received Ad26.COV2.S at low or high dose, single or two shots; about 5 received placebo; per-sample allocation not given. Sample collection was performed on day 63 after the first vaccine or placebo injection. The donor's status was that of an adult aged 18-55 years in Boston. V shed 3 bases and J 11 bases; nucleotides not matched to a gene: 9. The length of the CDR3 is 13 residues. The rearrangement uses TRBV12-3 or TRBV12-4 and TRBJ1-2, with TRBD1 identical over 7 bases. This clonotype was obtained from a person aged 18-65 years who received the Ad26.COV2.S COVID-19 vaccine or a placebo. The sample was peripheral blood, taken in a trial of Ad26.COV2.S vaccine versus placebo. CDR3 sequence: CASSFNLGQRYTF. The CDR3 DNA follows: TGTGCCAGCAGTTTTAACCTGGGACAGCGGTACACCTTC.